This T cell receptor (beta chain) was recovered during a study of blood T cell repertoires in COVID-19 (TCRdb year 2020). Looking at the study overall: Collaborator samples came from the United States, Italy and Spain and covered acute and convalescent phases of COVID-19. The material from the prospective study consisted of cDNA or gDNA derived from T cells, B-cell-depleted T cells, or PBMCs. Subjects who had been exposed to COVID-19, were actively infected with it, or had recovered from it provided the deeply sampled blood TCRbeta repertoires that made up the dataset. The repertoires were released in a freely available public database meant as a resource for research on the immune response to SARS-CoV-2. The samples were drawn from two sources: the first 160 participants of the ongoing ImmuneRACE study, and 950 to 1,500 subjects contributed by 6 global collaborators. A de-identified subject ID, COVID-19 status, age in years and sex were almost always included in the sample metadata. HLA class I and class II types, where available, came from metadata supplied by the sample provider rather than from assay-based typing.

Participants in the prospective study were enrolled through a virtual design, were aged roughly 18 to 90 years, and lived in approximately 25 United States geographic areas. To assign participants to cohorts, the prospective study relied on clinical history that participants themselves reported in a screening survey and a study questionnaire. Exposed participants had been in contact with someone with a PCR-confirmed or clinician-diagnosed COVID-19 case within 2 weeks of study entry. Each participant in the prospective study had whole blood, serum and a nasopharyngeal or oropharyngeal swab collected by mobile phlebotomists. Participants in the prospective study had the option to provide additional blood draws and questionnaires over an approximately two-month period. Blood samples from the prospective study were shipped frozen or at room temperature prior to DNA extraction. TCRbeta CDR3 regions were amplified from genomic DNA using the immunoSEQ Assay, a bias-controlled multiplex PCR. The authors' analysis ran thus. The number of nucleated cells in each sample was estimated from the amplification of reference gene primers within the assay. Sequence reads were collapsed and filtered to measure the absolute abundance of every unique TCRbeta CDR3 rearrangement. For each sample, productive Simpson clonality was calculated by taking the square root of Simpson's diversity index across productive rearrangements. The source is immuneACCESS, and TCRdb retained only in-frame sequences with V and J called. Part of the clones is not carried over; for the studies checked, unresolved V genes explain less than half of this, and the remainder is unexplained. V and J calls and clone size are those listed in that table; D and trimming were worked out from the DNA. This sample holds over 200,000 clones; almost 90% were observed only once. Over 13% of the sample lies in the top ten.

This clone showed up just a few times. No antigen is known for it. Base qualities are not at hand, and no much larger clone is one base apart. The germline V gene specifies SGHAT as CDR1 and FQNNGV as CDR2. Germline trimming: 6 bases from V, 0 bases from J; junction bases outside gene matches: 8. The cysteine opens and the phenylalanine closes a CDR3 of 16 amino acids. Of the read, only the CDR3 DNA is kept; its 48 bases are in frame from base 1. What the research found in general, with its limitations: The amount of clinical and demographic metadata varied by source and participant and was provided uncurated.

Sequenced: PBMCs or T cells enriched from blood (not recorded which). The receptor was derived from a man aged 25 to 40 who had been exposed to COVID-19. In this chain, TRBV11-2 is recombined with TRBJ2-1, with TRBD1 matching 7 junction bases. The CDR3 protein: CASRPGWDSSYNEQFF. The DNA sequence reads TGTGCCAGCAGACCGGGCTGGGACAGCTCCTACAATGAGCAGTTCTTC.